This entry lists 32 T cell receptor beta chains sequenced from one sample in a study of blood T cell repertoires in COVID-19. TCRdb keeps only in-frame clones here, not all; method: immunoSEQ multiplex PCR. The table has 150,000 to 200,000 clones, about 90% seen once. The sample taken for sequencing was PBMCs or T cells enriched from blood (not recorded which). Receptors were obtained from a woman under 30 who had recovered from COVID-19.

This chain links TRBV5-4 with TRBJ2-7; maybe TRBD1 (5 bases). Trimming cost V 0 bases and J 2 bases, with 9 bases left between them. The CDR3 is 14 amino acids. Germline V lookup: CDR1 SGHNT, CDR2 YYREEE (reference sequence). The CDR3 sequence: CASSLGQSPYEQYF. The CDR3 nucleotides are TGTGCCAGCAGCTTGGGACAGTCTCCCTACGAGCAGTACTTC.

The chain couples TRBV11-3 to TRBJ2-3; 9 bases fit TRBD2. The CDR3 sequence is 17 residues long. After removal of 4 bases from V and 4 bases from J, the junction contained 12 bases not matched to a gene. Germline V gene data show CDR1 as SGHNT and CDR2 as YENEEA. CDR3 DNA: TGTGCCAGCAGCTCCCGTGTAGCGGGAGAAGGGGCAGATACGCAGTATTTT. The encoded protein is CASSSRVAGEGADTQYF.

The CDR3 coding sequence is TGTGCCAGCAGTGCGAGTCTAGCGGGAGTCGGGGGATACGAGCAGTACTTC. Protein: CASSASLAGVGGYEQYF. V gene TRBV2 combines with J gene TRBJ2-7; 10 bases agree with TRBD2. Germline V CDR1 and CDR2: SNHLY, FYNNEI. This CDR3 region has 17 residues. J lost 4 bases, V lost 4 bases, and 13 bases had no gene match.

This chain joins TRBV19 and TRBJ1-1; D unresolved. Germline V lookup: CDR1 LNHDA, CDR2 SQIVND (reference sequence). This CDR3 comprises 17 residues. V was clipped by 4 bases and J by 0 bases, with 18 bases between them. In DNA form, the CDR3 reads TGTGCCAGTAGTAAATATTTTGAGGGCAGTGTGAACACTGAAGCTTTCTTT. It is translated as CASSKYFEGSVNTEAFF. The variable domain in full, completed from reference TRBV19 and TRBJ1-1, reads DGGITQSPKYLFRKEGQNVTLSCEQNLNHDAMYWYRQDPGQGLRLIYYSQIVNDFQKGDIAEGYSVSREKKESFPLTVTSAQKNPTAFYLCASSKYFEGSVNTEAFFGQGTRLTVV.

The V call is TRBV4-2, the J call TRBJ1-2, with 7 bases identical to TRBD1. The CDR3 sequence is 12 residues long. Germline V gives CDR1 LGHNA, CDR2 YNFKEQ. The V gene end was trimmed by 8 bases and the J gene end by 6 bases; junction bases not matched to a gene: 6. As DNA, the CDR3 is TGTGCCAGCGGGCAGGGGGTCGATGGCTACACCTTC. This encodes CASGQGVDGYTF.

This clone was recorded once. The CDR3 DNA reads as TGTGCCAGCAGCGTCCCCGGAGGGGGGGAGTTGTGTAGCAATCAGCCCCAGCATTTT. Protein: CASSVPGGGELCSNQPQHF. V usage is TRBV7-9 and J usage is TRBJ1-5; maybe TRBD1 (6 bases). V was clipped by 5 bases and J by 0 bases, with 23 bases between them. The germline CDR1 and CDR2 sequences are SEHNR and FQNEAQ (reference sequence). The CDR3 is made up of 19 amino acids.

The rearrangement uses TRBV10-3 and TRBJ2-1; tentatively, D is TRBD2 (5 bases). Germline assignment: CDR1 ENHRY and CDR2 SYGVKD. The CDR3 is 13 residues long. The V end was cut by 6 bases, the J end by 6 bases, with 12 bases between. The CDR3 is CAIRGLGSNEQFF. CDR3 coding DNA: TGTGCCATCAGAGGACTGGGAAGCAATGAGCAGTTCTTC.

This clone came up a few times. The rearrangement links TRBV28 to TRBJ2-3; TRBD2 might be the D (5 bases). Germline-derived CDR1 and CDR2 are MDHEN and SYDVKM. This CDR3 contains 17 residues. Trimming shortened V by 8 bases and J by 6 bases, and 27 bases separated the two germline ends. CDR3 region: CASPPPVGVDLADTQYF. Written as DNA, the CDR3 is TGTGCCAGCCCTCCCCCAGTCGGGGTTGATTTGGCGGATACGCAGTATTTT.

This rearrangement joins TRBV11-3 to TRBJ2-3; 8 nucleotides agree with TRBD1. The CDR3 is 12 residues long. Trimming removed 3 bases from V and 8 bases from J; junction bases left unmatched: 1. Germline V lookup: CDR1 SGHNT, CDR2 YENEEA. The chain's CDR3 is CASSFDRGTQYF. The CDR3 DNA is TGTGCCAGCAGCTTCGACAGGGGTACGCAGTATTTT.

The gene calls are TRBV19 and TRBJ2-1; 8 positions match TRBD1. The CDR3 is 16 amino acids. Germline CDR1 LNHDA, CDR2 SQIVND (reference sequence). The ends lost 8 bases at V and 1 base at J; junction bases unmatched: 10. The CDR3 loop reads CASGYTGGRSYNEQFF. CDR3 DNA: TGTGCCAGTGGATACACAGGGGGGAGGTCCTACAATGAGCAGTTCTTC.

The V call is TRBV19, the J call TRBJ2-6, with D maybe TRBD2 (6 bases). The germline CDR1 and CDR2 sequences are LNHDA and SQIVND (reference sequence). The CDR3 totals 16 residues. V was cut by 7 bases and J by 2 bases, with 15 bases left in between. In DNA, the CDR3 is TGTGCCAGTAACCCCCGGCGGGGAACTGGGGCCAACGTCCTGACTTTC. Translated: CASNPRRGTGANVLTF.

Here the CDR3 DNA reads TGTGCCAGCAGCTTAGGGGGGACATACTACGAGCAGTACTTC. It specifies CASSLGGTYYEQYF. The chain carries TRBV7-2 and TRBJ2-7, with a tentative D call TRBD1 (6 bases). The germline CDR1 and CDR2 sequences are SGHTA and FQGNSA. The CDR3 covers 14 residues. V was cut by 1 base and J by 3 bases, with 10 bases left in between.

This clone showed up just a few times. The rearrangement links TRBV7-2 to TRBJ2-5, with 7 bases that match TRBD1. CDR3 length: 15 amino acids. CDR1 is SGHTA and CDR2 is FQGNSA in the germline V gene. V lost 5 bases, J lost 5 bases, and 11 bases stayed unmatched. The CDR3 region has the DNA TGTGCCAGCAGCGCCCCGAGGGGGCTGGACGAGACCCAGTACTTC. Protein product: CASSAPRGLDETQYF.

The chain is built from TRBV4-2 and TRBJ2-2; 16 nucleotides align to TRBD2. J was trimmed by 5 bases and V by 4 bases; bases with no gene match: 4. CDR1 and CDR2 (germline): LGHNA, YNFKEQ. There are 17 residues in the CDR3. Here the CDR3 reads CASSRTGLAGGTGELFF. CDR3 nucleotides: TGTGCCAGCAGCCGCACGGGACTAGCGGGAGGGACCGGGGAGCTGTTTTTT.

This clone was seen once. The chain has TRBV9 and TRBJ1-1, with D possibly being TRBD1 (5 bases). This CDR3 spans 15 amino acids. V lost 0 bases, J lost 0 bases, and 9 bases lay in between. The germline CDR1 and CDR2 sequences are SGDLS and YYNGEE. CDR3 coding DNA: TGTGCCAGCAGCGTAGTTGACAGATTGAACACTGAAGCTTTCTTT. Translation: CASSVVDRLNTEAFF. Filled out from reference TRBV9 and TRBJ1-1, the complete variable domain reads DSGVTQTPKHLITATGQRVTLRCSPRSGDLSVYWYQQSLDQGLQFLIQYYNGEERAKGNILERFSAQQFPDLHSELNLSSLELGDSALYFCASSVVDRLNTEAFFGQGTRLTVV.

This chain links TRBV19 with TRBJ1-4; TRBD1 aligns across 9 bases. This CDR3 contains 15 residues. The trim removed 5 bases at V and 5 bases at J, leaving 6 bases unmatched. Looked up from germline, CDR1 is LNHDA and CDR2 is SQIVND (reference sequence). The CDR3 DNA reads TGTGCCAGTAGTGCCATACAGGGGGCGAATGAAAAACTGTTTTTT. It encodes CASSAIQGANEKLFF.

This clone showed up just once. The chain has TRBV27 and TRBJ1-4, with TRBD1 matching 9 bases. The CDR3 runs to 14 residues. The V and J ends lost 4 bases and 8 bases, in that order; junction bases with no gene match: 5. The germline CDR1 and CDR2 sequences are MNHEY and SMNVEV (reference sequence). CDR3 bases: TGTGCCAGCAGTTACAGGGGGCTAGGGGAAAAACTGTTTTTT. Encoded protein: CASSYRGLGEKLFF.

The gene calls are TRBV10-3 and TRBJ1-1; 7 nucleotides align to TRBD1. V trimming: 2 bases; J trimming: 10 bases; junction bases outside the gene matches: 10. CDR3 length: 14 amino acids. CDR1 is ENHRY and CDR2 is SYGVKD in the germline V gene. CDR3 DNA sequence: TGTGCCATCAGTGAGGAAGGGGGCATCCTCGGAGCTTTCTTT. It translates to CAISEEGGILGAFF.

The CDR3 nucleotides read TGTGCCAGCATCCCAAGGGGCGCGAGCAATCAGCCCCAGCATTTT. This translates into CASIPRGASNQPQHF. This chain uses TRBV6-2 or TRBV6-3 with TRBJ1-5; TRBD1 is a possible D gene (5 bases). Germline assignment: CDR1 MNHEY and CDR2 SVGEGT. CDR3 length: 15 residues. Trimming took 7 bases from V and 1 from J, leaving 14 bases between them.

The chain combines TRBV5-1 with TRBJ1-2; tentatively, D is TRBD1 (6 bases). V lost 3 bases to trimming and J lost 8 bases, with 17 bases between them. CDR3 length: 14 residues. Germline V gene data show CDR1 as SGHRS and CDR2 as YFSETQ. CDR3 sequence (DNA): TGCGCCAGCAGCTCGTTACAGGGAAGAGGCGGCTACACCTTC. Translation: CASSSLQGRGGYTF.

The V gene is TRBV21-1, the J gene TRBJ1-1. TRBV21-1 has pseudogene status. The CDR3 has 15 amino acids. CDR3: CASSKVRGENTEAFF. The CDR3 DNA follows: TGTGCCAGCAGCAAAGTGCGCGGGGAGAACACTGAAGCTTTCTTT.

The chain employs TRBV10-3 and TRBJ2-5; TRBD2 aligns across 9 bases. Germline V lookup: CDR1 ENHRY, CDR2 SYGVKD. The J segment lost 2 bases and the V segment lost 1 base, leaving 5 bases of the junction unmatched. There are 16 residues in the CDR3. The CDR3 reads CAISELASGVQETQYF. CDR3 DNA sequence: TGTGCCATCAGTGAGTTGGCTAGCGGGGTTCAAGAGACCCAGTACTTC.

The rearrangement links TRBV10-3 to TRBJ2-5; D is unclear. Trimming pared 3 bases from V and 0 bases from J, leaving 5 bases between. The germline V gene encodes CDR1 ENHRY and CDR2 SYGVKD. CDR3 length equals 13 residues. This CDR3 is CAISDGNQETQYF. As DNA, the CDR3 is TGTGCCATCAGTGACGGTAACCAAGAGACCCAGTACTTC.

V is TRBV28 and J is TRBJ1-1; D is unresolved. The germline V gene has CDR1 MDHEN and CDR2 SYDVKM. The ends were cut back, 8 bases at V and 5 bases at J, with 9 bases in the middle. CDR3 length equals 11 residues. The CDR3 is CASCRVTEAFF. The CDR3 region has the DNA TGTGCCAGCTGTCGAGTTACTGAAGCTTTCTTT.

The CDR3 bases are TGTGCCACCAGTACTTGGGGGCCCCAGCCCCAGCATTTT. This codes for CATSTWGPQPQHF. The genes are TRBV15 and TRBJ1-5; possibly TRBD1 for D (6 bases). The CDR3 extends over 13 amino acids. Trimming removed 6 bases from V and 7 bases from J, with 13 bases in between. Germline CDR1 is LNHNV and CDR2 is YYDKDF (reference sequence).

This chain connects TRBV1 to TRBJ1-1; the listed D gene, TRBD1, was not tested against the DNA. TRBV1 is shown as a pseudogene. The CDR3 length is 11 residues. The CDR3 reads CTNKGATEAFF. CDR3 DNA sequence: TGCACCAACAAAGGGGCCACTGAAGCTTTCTTT.

The chain has TRBV7-9 and TRBJ1-1; the D is unclear. The CDR3 contains 11 residues. Between the trimmed V and J ends, which lost 5 bases and 1 base, there was a span of 2 bases. Germline lookup yields CDR1 SEHNR and CDR2 FQNEAQ (reference sequence). The chain's CDR3 is CASSQNTEAFF. CDR3 nucleotide sequence: TGTGCCAGCAGCCAGAACACTGAAGCTTTCTTT. Together with reference TRBV7-9 and TRBJ1-1, the CDR3 gives the full variable domain: DTGVSQNPRHKITKRGQNVTFRCDPISEHNRLYWYRQTLGQGPEFLTYFQNEAQLEKSRLLSDRFSAERPKGSFSTLEIQRTEQGDSAMYLCASSQNTEAFFGQGTRLTVV.

The J gene is TRBJ1-3, the V gene TRBV6-2 or TRBV6-3; D is unclear. CDR3 size: 15 residues. The germline V gene encodes CDR1 MNHEY and CDR2 SVGEGT. Between the trimmed V and J ends, which lost 0 bases and 6 bases, there was a span of 12 bases. The CDR3 sequence: CASSYSTRLENTIYF. In nucleotides, the CDR3 is TGTGCCAGCAGTTACTCGACACGGCTGGAAAACACCATATATTTT.

The J gene is TRBJ2-1, the V gene TRBV5-1, with D possibly matching TRBD2 (6 bases). Looked up from germline, CDR1 is SGHRS and CDR2 is YFSETQ. Trimming took 3 bases from V and 4 from J, leaving 14 bases between them. This CDR3 has 15 amino acids. The CDR3 coding sequence is TGCGCCAGCAGCTCCTCTTCGGGAGAGTACAATGAGCAGTTCTTC. Its protein product is CASSSSSGEYNEQFF.

The V and J genes are TRBV28 and TRBJ2-1; 10 nucleotides match TRBD2. Trimming at V came to 4 bases and at J to 7 bases, leaving 10 bases not matched to a gene. Germline CDR1 MDHEN, CDR2 SYDVKM. The CDR3 covers 16 residues. The CDR3 spells CASSSSGSYSGNEQFF. CDR3 coding DNA: TGTGCCAGCAGTTCTAGCGGGAGCTACTCTGGGAATGAGCAGTTCTTC.

The rearrangement links TRBV7-2 to TRBJ2-2; D call uncertain. V was trimmed by 2 bases and J by 0 bases, leaving 13 bases between them. Germline V gene lookup returns CDR1 SGHTA and CDR2 FQGNSA. The length of the CDR3 is 17 residues. As DNA, the CDR3 is TGTGCCAGCAGCTTACAACTTGGCACAGCGAACACCGGGGAGCTGTTTTTT. As protein: CASSLQLGTANTGELFF.

The chain couples TRBV18 to TRBJ1-6; unclear D gene. The CDR3 is 14 residues long. Between the trimmed V and J ends, which lost 0 bases and 14 bases, there was a span of 14 bases. The germline V gene encodes CDR1 KGHSH and CDR2 LQKENI. This CDR3 reads CASSPPTAVESLHF. CDR3 DNA sequence: TGTGCCAGCTCACCACCGACGGCGGTCGAGTCCCTCCACTTT. Full variable domain (rest looked up from reference TRBV18 and TRBJ1-6): NAGVMQNPRHLVRRRGQEARLRCSPMKGHSHVYWYRQLPEEGLKFMVYLQKENIIDESGMPKERFSAEFPKEGPSILRIQQVVRGDSAAYFCASSPPTAVESLHFGNGTRLTVT.